This T cell receptor (beta chain) stems from a study of T cell responses to AZD1222 COVID-19 vaccine. TCRdb's copy holds only in-frame clones and misses some; the assay was immunoSEQ multiplex PCR. The sample contains roughly 100,000 clones, less than 90% of which appear only once. The V and J ends lost 7 bases and 2 bases respectively, with 21 bases between them. There are 18 residues in the CDR3. Germline CDR1 reads WSHSY; CDR2 reads SAAADI. This receptor was identified in an adult in good health. V and J are TRBV10-2 and TRBJ2-6; tentatively, D is TRBD1 (6 bases). Material: peripheral blood, obtained on day 0 of AZD1222 vaccination. In DNA form, the CDR3 reads TGCGCCAGCAAAATTCTGGACAGTGACAACACTGGGGCCAACGTCCTGACTTTC. It yields the protein CASKILDSDNTGANVLTF.